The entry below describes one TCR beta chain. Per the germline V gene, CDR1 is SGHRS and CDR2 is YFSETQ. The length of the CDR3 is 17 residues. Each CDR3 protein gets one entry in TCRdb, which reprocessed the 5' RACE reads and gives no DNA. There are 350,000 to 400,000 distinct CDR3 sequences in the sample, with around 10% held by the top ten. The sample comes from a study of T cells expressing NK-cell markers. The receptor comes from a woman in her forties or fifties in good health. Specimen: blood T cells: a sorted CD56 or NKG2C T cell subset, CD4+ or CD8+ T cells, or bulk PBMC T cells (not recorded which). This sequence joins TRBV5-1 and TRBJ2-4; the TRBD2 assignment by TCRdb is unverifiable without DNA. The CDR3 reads CASSLSGTAVGQNIQYF.